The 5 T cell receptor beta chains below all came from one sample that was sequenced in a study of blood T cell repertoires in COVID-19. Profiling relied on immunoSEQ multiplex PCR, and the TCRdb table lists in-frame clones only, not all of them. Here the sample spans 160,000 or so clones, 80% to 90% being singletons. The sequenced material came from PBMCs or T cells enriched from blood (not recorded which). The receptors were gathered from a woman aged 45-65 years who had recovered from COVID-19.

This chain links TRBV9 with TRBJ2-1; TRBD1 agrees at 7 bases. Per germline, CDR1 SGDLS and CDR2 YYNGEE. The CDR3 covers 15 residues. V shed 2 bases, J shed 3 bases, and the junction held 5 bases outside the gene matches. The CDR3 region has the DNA TGTGCCAGCAGCGTGTCAGCAGGGGGCTACAATGAGCAGTTCTTC. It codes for CASSVSAGGYNEQFF.

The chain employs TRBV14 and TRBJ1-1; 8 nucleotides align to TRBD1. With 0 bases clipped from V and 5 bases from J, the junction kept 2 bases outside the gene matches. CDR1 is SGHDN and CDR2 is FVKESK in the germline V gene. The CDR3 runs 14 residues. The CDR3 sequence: CASSQDWTGTEAFF. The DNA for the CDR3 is TGTGCCAGCAGCCAAGATTGGACAGGGACTGAAGCTTTCTTT.

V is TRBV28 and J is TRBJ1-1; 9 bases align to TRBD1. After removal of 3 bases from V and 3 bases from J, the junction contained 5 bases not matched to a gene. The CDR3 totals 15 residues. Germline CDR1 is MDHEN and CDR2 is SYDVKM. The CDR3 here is CASSFQTGGYTEAFF. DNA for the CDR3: TGTGCCAGCAGTTTCCAGACAGGGGGTTACACTGAAGCTTTCTTT.

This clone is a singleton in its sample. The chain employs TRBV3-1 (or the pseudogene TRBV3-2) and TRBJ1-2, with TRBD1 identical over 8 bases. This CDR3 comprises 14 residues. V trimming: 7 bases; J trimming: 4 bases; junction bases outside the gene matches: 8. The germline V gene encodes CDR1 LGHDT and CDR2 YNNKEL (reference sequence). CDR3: CASTRQGLSYGYTF. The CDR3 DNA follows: TGTGCCAGCACGAGACAGGGGTTGTCCTATGGCTACACCTTC.

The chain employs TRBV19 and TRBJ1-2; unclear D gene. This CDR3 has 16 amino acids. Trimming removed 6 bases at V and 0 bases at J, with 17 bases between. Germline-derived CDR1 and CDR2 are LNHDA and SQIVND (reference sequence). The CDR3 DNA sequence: TGTGCCAGTAGGGCCGGGGTATGGAAAGCTAACTATGGCTACACCTTC. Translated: CASRAGVWKANYGYTF.